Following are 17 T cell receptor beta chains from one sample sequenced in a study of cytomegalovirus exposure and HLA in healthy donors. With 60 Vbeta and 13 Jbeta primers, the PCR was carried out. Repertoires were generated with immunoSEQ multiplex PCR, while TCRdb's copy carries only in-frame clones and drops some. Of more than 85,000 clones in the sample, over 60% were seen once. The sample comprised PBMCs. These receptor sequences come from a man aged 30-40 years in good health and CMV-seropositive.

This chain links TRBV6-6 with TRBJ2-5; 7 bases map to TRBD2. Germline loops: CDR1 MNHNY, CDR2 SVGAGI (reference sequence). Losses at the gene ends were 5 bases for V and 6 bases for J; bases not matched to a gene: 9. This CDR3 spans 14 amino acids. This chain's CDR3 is CASSPGGGYQTQYF. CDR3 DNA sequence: TGTGCCAGCAGTCCTGGGGGGGGGTACCAGACCCAGTACTTC.

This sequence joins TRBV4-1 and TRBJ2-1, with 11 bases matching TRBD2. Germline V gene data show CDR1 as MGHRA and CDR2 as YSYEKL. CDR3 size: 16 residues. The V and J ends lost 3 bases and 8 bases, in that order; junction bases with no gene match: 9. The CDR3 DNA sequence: TGCGCCAGCAGCCAGCAGACTAGCGGGGAACTAGATGAGCAGTTCTTC. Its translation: CASSQQTSGELDEQFF.

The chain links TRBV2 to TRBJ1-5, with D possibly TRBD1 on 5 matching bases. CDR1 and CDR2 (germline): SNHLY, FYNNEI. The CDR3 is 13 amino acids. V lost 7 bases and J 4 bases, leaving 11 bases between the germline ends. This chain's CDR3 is CASMEGRNQPQHF. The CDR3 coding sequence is TGTGCCAGCATGGAGGGGAGGAATCAGCCCCAGCATTTT.

CDR3: CASSLKDSRNYGYTF. In DNA form, the CDR3 reads TGCGCCAGCAGCTTGAAGGACAGCCGTAACTATGGCTACACCTTC. The genes are TRBV5-1 and TRBJ1-2; possible D gene TRBD1, 6 bases. Trimming took off 1 base at V and 1 base at J, with 11 bases between the two ends. Germline V lookup: CDR1 SGHRS, CDR2 YFSETQ. This CDR3 comprises 15 residues.

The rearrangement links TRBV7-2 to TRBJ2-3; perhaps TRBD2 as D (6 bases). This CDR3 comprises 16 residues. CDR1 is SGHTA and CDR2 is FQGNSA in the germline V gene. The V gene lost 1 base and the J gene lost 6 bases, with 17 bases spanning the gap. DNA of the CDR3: TGTGCCAGCAGCTTAGTCCGGACGGGGGAAGGGGATACGCAGTATTTT. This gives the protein CASSLVRTGEGDTQYF.

CDR3 residues: CASSQAGTNVDNEQFF. CDR3 bases: TGCGCCAGCAGCCAAGCCGGGACTAACGTAGATAATGAGCAGTTCTTC. This chain joins TRBV4-1 and TRBJ2-1; 7 bases fit TRBD2. Germline V gene lookup returns CDR1 MGHRA and CDR2 YSYEKL. V shed 1 base, J shed 7 bases, and the junction held 10 bases outside the gene matches. The CDR3 spans 16 residues.

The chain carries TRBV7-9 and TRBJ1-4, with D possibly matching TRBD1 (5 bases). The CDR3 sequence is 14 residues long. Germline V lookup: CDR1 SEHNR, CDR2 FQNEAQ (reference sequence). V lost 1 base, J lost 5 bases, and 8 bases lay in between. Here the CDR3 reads CASSLERGNEKLFF. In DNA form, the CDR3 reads TGTGCCAGCAGCTTAGAGCGGGGGAATGAAAAACTGTTTTTT. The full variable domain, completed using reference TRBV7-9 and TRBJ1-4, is DTGVSQNPRHKITKRGQNVTFRCDPISEHNRLYWYRQTLGQGPEFLTYFQNEAQLEKSRLLSDRFSAERPKGSFSTLEIQRTEQGDSAMYLCASSLERGNEKLFFGSGTQLSVL.

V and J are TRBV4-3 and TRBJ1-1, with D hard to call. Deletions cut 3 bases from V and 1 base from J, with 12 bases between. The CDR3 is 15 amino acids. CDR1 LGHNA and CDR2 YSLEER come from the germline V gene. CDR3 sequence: CASSHARVGNTEAFF. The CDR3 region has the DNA TGCGCCAGCAGCCACGCACGGGTTGGGAACACTGAAGCTTTCTTT.

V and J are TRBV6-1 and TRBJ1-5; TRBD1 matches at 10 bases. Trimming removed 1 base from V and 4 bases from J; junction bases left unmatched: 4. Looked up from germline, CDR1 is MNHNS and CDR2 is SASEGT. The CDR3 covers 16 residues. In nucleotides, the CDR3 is TGTGCCAGCAGTGAAGGGAGGACAGGGGGTAATCAGCCCCAGCATTTT. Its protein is CASSEGRTGGNQPQHF.

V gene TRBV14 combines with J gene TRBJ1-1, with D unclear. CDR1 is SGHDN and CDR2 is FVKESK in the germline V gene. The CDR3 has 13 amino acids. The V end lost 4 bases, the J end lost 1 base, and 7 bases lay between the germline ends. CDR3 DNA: TGTGCCAGCAGCCTCACACGGAACACTGAAGCTTTCTTT. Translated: CASSLTRNTEAFF.

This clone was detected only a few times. Written as DNA, the CDR3 is TGTGCCAGCAGCCAAGGGGGCGGGGTTTCGGGTGAGCAGTACTTC. It specifies CASSQGGGVSGEQYF. The chain is built from TRBV11-2 and TRBJ2-7; maybe TRBD1 (7 bases). CDR1 and CDR2 (germline): SGHAT, FQNNGV. Trimming removed 5 bases at V and 7 bases at J, with 21 bases between. This CDR3 region has 15 residues.

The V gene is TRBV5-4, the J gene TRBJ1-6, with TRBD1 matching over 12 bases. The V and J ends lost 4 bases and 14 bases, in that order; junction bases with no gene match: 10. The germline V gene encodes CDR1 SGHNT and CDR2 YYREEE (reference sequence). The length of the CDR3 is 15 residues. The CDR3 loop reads CASSPGTGGNLALHF. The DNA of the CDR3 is TGTGCCAGCAGCCCGGGGACAGGGGGCAATTTAGCCCTCCACTTT. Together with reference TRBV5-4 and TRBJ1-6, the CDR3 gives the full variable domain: ETGVTQSPTHLIKTRGQQVTLRCSSQSGHNTVSWYQQALGQGPQFIFQYYREEENGRGNFPPRFSGLQFPNYSSELNVNALELDDSALYLCASSPGTGGNLALHFGNGTRLTVT.

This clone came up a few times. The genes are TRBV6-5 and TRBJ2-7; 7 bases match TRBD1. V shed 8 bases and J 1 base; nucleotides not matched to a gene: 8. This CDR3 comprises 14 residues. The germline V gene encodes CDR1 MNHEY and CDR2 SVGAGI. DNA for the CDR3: TGTGCCAGCTCCACGACACAGGGGTCCTACGAGCAGTACTTC. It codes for CASSTTQGSYEQYF.

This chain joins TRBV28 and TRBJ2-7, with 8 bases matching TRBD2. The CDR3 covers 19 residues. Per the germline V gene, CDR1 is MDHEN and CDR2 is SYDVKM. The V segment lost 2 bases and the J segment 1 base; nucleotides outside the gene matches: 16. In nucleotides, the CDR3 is TGTGCCAGCAGTTTAAATCGGTTGTGGCGGGGGGAACCATCCTACGAGCAGTACTTC. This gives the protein CASSLNRLWRGEPSYEQYF.

The CDR3 loop reads CSVEGRQGVEAFF. Written as DNA, the CDR3 is TGCAGCGTTGAAGGCCGGCAGGGGGTTGAAGCTTTCTTT. The chain is built from TRBV29-1 and TRBJ1-1; TRBD1 matches 7 bases. V was pared by 1 base and J by 7 bases, with 6 bases of the junction left unmatched. CDR3 length: 13 amino acids. The germline gives CDR1 SQVTM, CDR2 ANQGSEA.

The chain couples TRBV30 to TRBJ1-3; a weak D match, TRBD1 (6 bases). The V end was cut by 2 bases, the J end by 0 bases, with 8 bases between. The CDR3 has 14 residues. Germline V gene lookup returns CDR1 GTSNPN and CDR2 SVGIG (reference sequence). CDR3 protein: CAWSTGLSGNTIYF. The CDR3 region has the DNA TGTGCCTGGAGTACAGGGCTCTCTGGAAACACCATATATTTT.

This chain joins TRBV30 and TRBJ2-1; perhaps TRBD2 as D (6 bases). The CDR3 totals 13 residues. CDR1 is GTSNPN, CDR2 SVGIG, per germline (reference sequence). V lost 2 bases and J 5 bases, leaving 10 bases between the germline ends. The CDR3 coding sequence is TGTGCCTGGAGTTTGGACTACGACAATGAGCAGTTCTTC. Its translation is CAWSLDYDNEQFF. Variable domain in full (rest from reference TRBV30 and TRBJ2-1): SQTIHQWPATLVQPVGSPLSLECTVEGTSNPNLYWYRQAAGRGLQLLFYSVGIGQISSEVPQNLSASRPQDRQFILSSKKLLLSDSGFYLCAWSLDYDNEQFFGPGTRLTVL.